This record looks at one TCR beta chain sequence and its context. Its antigen is currently unknown. The germline gives CDR1 GTSNPN, CDR2 SVGIG (reference sequence). After removal of 4 bases from V and 7 bases from J, the junction contained 8 bases not matched to a gene. The CDR3 is made up of 13 amino acids. The sample comes from a study of cytotoxic CD8 clonotypes in ibrutinib-treated CLL. Study-level background: Responses: some 24 partial, 2 complete; after median approximately 68 months, 14 stayed remitted, some twelve progressed. Mean per-sample yields comprised 255,043 productive templates and 75,000 to 95,000 productive rearrangements. Study-wide points: The study found baseline clonality above age-matched healthy donors, tracking circulating CD8+ T-cell counts.

Using immunoSEQ multiplex PCR, the repertoire was profiled, and TCRdb retains in-frame clones only, with some absent. The sample holds 15,000 to 20,000 clones, roughly 80% seen once. Material: PBMCs, obtained before ibrutinib treatment. The chain carries TRBV30 and TRBJ2-7; 9 bases fit TRBD1. The origin of this receptor is a human donor with chronic lymphocytic leukemia. The CDR3 region has the DNA TGTGCCTGGAACTATGGACAGGGGACGGAGCAGTACTTC. Its protein product is CAWNYGQGTEQYF. The variable domain in full, completed from reference TRBV30 and TRBJ2-7, reads SQTIHQWPATLVQPVGSPLSLECTVEGTSNPNLYWYRQAAGRGLQLLFYSVGIGQISSEVPQNLSASRPQDRQFILSSKKLLLSDSGFYLCAWNYGQGTEQYFGPGTRLTVT.